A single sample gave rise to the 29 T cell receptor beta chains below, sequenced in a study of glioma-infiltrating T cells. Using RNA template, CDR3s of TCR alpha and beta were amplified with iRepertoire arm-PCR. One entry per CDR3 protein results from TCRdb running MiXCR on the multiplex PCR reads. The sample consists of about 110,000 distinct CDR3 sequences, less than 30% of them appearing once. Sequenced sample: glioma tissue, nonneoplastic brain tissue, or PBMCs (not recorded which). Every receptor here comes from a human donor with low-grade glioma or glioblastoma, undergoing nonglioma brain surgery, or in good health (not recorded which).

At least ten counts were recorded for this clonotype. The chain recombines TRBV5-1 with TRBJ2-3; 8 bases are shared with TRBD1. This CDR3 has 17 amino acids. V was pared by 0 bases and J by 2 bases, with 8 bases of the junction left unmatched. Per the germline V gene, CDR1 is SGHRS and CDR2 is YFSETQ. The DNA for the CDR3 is TGCGCCAGCAGCTTGGCTTTGAACAGGGGGATCACAGATACGCAGTATTTT. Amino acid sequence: CASSLALNRGITDTQYF.

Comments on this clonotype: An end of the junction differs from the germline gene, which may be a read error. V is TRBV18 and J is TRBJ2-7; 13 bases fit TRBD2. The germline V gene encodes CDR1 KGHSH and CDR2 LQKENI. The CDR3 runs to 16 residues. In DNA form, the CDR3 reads TGTGCCAGCTCCCTCGGACTAGCGGGAGTGGTCTACGAGCAGTGCTTC. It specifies CASSLGLAGVVYEQCF.

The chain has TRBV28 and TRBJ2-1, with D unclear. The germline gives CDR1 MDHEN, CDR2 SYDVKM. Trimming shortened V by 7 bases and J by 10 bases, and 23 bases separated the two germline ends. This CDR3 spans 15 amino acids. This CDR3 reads CASTSEGIGSYEQFF. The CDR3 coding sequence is TGTGCCAGCACCTCGGAAGGGATAGGGTCCTACGAGCAGTTCTTC. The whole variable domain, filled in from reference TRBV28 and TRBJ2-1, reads DVKVTQSSRYLVKRTGEKVFLECVQDMDHENMFWYRQDPGLGLRLIYFSYDVKMKEKGDIPEGYSVSREKKERFSLILESASTNQTSMYLCASTSEGIGSYEQFFGPGTRLTVL.

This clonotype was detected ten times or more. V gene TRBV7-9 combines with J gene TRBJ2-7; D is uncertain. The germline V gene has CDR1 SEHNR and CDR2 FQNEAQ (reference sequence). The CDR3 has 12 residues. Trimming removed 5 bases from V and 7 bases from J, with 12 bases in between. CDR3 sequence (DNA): TGTGCCAGCAGCCCAAACCCGAGGGAGCAGTACTTC. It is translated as CASSPNPREQYF. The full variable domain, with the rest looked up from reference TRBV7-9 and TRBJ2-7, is DTGVSQNPRHKITKRGQNVTFRCDPISEHNRLYWYRQTLGQGPEFLTYFQNEAQLEKSRLLSDRFSAERPKGSFSTLEIQRTEQGDSAMYLCASSPNPREQYFGPGTRLTVT.

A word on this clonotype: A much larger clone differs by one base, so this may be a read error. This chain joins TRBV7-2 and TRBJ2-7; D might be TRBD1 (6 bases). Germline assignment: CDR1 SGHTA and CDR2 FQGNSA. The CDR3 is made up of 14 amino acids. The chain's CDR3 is CASTPRSTGHEQHF. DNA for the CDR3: TGTGCCAGCACCCCTCGTTCGACAGGCCACGAGCAGCACTTC.

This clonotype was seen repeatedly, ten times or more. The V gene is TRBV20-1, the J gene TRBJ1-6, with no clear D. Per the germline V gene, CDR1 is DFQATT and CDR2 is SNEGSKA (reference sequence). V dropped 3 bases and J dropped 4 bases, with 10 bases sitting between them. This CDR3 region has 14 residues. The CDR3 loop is CSASHTAYNSPLHF. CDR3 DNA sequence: TGCAGTGCTAGCCACACAGCTTATAATTCACCCCTCCACTTT.

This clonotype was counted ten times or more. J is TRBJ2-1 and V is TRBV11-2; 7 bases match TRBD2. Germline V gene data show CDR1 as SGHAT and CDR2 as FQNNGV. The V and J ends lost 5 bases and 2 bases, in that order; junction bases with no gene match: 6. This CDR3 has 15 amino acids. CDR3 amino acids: CASSPLADPYNEQFF. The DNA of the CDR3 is TGTGCCAGCAGCCCGCTAGCGGACCCCTACAATGAGCAGTTCTTC. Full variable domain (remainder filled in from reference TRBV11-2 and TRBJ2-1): EAGVAQSPRYKIIEKRQSVAFWCNPISGHATLYWYQQILGQGPKLLIQFQNNGVVDDSQLPKDRFSAERLKGVDSTLKIQPAKLEDSAVYLCASSPLADPYNEQFFGPGTRLTVL.

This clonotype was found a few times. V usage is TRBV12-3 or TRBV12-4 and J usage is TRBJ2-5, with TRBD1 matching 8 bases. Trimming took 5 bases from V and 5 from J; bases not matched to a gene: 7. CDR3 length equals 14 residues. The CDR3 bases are TGTGCCAGCAGTAATACAGGGGGAGGTGAGACCCAGTACTTC. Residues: CASSNTGGGETQYF.

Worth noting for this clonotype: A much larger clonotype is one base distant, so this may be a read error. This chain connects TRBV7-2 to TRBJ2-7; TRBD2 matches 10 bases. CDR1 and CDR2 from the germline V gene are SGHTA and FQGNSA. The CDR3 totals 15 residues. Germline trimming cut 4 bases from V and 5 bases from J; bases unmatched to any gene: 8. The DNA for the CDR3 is TGTGCCAGCAGCTCACAAGCGGGAGGGACTCACGAGCAGTACTTC. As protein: CASSSQAGGTHEQYF.

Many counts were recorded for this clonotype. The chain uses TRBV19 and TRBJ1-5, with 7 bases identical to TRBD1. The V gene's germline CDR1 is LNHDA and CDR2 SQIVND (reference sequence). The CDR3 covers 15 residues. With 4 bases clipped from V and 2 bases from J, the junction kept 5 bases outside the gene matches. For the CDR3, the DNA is TGTGCCAGTAGTAGGACAGGCGTTGGCAATCAGCCCCAGCATTTT. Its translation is CASSRTGVGNQPQHF. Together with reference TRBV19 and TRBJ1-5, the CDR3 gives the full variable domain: DGGITQSPKYLFRKEGQNVTLSCEQNLNHDAMYWYRQDPGQGLRLIYYSQIVNDFQKGDIAEGYSVSREKKESFPLTVTSAQKNPTAFYLCASSRTGVGNQPQHFGDGTRLSIL.

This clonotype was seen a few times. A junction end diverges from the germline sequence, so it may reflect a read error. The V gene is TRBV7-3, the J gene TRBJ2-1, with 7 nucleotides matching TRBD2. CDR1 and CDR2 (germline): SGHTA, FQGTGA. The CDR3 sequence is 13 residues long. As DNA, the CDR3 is TGTGCCAGCAGCTTCGGGGGGATCAATGGGCAGTTCTTC. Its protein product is CASSFGGINGQFF.

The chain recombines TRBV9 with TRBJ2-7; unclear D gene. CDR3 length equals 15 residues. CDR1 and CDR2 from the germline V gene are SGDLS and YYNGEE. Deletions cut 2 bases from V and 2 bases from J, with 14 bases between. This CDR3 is CASSVGAVSPYEQYF. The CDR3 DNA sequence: TGTGCCAGCAGCGTTGGAGCCGTAAGCCCCTACGAGCAGTACTTC. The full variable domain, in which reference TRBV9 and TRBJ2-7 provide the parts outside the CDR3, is DSGVTQTPKHLITATGQRVTLRCSPRSGDLSVYWYQQSLDQGLQFLIQYYNGEERAKGNILERFSAQQFPDLHSELNLSSLELGDSALYFCASSVGAVSPYEQYFGPGTRLTVT.

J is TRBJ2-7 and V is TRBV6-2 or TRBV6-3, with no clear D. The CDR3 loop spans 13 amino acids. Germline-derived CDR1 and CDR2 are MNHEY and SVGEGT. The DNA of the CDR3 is TGTTCCGGCAGTTACGAAGTTTCCTACGAGCAGTACTTC. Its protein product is CSGSYEVSYEQYF.

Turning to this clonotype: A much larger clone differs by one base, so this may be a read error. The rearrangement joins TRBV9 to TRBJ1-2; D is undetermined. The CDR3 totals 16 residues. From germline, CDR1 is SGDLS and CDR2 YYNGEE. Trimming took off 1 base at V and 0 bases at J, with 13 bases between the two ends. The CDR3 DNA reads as TGTGCCAGCAGCGTACCTAAGGACGCTCCTAACTATGGCTACACCTTC. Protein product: CASSVPKDAPNYGYTF.

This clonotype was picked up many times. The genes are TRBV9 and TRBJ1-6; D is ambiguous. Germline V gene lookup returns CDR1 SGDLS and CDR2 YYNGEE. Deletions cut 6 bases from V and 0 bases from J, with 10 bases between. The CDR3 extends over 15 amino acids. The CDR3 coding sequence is TGTGCCAGCAACACGGGGAGCTCCTATAATTCACCCCTCCACTTT. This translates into CASNTGSSYNSPLHF.

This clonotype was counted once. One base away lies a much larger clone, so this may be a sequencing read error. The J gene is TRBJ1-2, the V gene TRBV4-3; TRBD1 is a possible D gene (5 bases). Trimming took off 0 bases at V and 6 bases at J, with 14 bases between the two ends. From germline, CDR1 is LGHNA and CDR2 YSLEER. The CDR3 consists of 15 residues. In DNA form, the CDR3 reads TGCGCCAGCAGCCAAGAATGGTCAGGGCGGGATGGCTACACCTTC. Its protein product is CASSQEWSGRDGYTF.

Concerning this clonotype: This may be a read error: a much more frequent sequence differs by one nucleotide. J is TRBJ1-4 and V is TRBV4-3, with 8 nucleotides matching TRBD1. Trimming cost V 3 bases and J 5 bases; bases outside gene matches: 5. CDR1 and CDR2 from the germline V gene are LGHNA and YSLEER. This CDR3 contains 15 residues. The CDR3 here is CASSQLRDRNEKLFF. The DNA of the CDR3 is TGCGCCAGCAGCCAGCTCCGGGACAGGAATGAAAAACTGTTTTTT.

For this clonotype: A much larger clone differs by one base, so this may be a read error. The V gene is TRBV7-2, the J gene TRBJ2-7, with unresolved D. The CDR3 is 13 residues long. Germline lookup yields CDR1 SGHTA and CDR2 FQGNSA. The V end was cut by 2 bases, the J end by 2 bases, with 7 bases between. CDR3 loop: CASSLKVPYEQYF. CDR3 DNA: TGTGCCAGCAGCTTAAAAGTACCCTACGAGCAGTACTTC.

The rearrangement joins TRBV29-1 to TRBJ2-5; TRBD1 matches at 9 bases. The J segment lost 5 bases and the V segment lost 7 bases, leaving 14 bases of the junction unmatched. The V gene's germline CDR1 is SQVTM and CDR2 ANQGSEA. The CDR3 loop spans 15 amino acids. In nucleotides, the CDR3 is TGCAGCGCCAAAGCCGGGACAGGGCGCTGGGAGACCCAGTACTTC. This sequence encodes CSAKAGTGRWETQYF.

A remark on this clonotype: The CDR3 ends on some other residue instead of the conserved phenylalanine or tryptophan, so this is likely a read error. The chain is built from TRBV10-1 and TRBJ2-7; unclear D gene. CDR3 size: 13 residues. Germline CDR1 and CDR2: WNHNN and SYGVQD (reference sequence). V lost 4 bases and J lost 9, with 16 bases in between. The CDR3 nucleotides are TGCGCCAGCAGTGGGACGAGTTCAGATACGCAGTACTAC. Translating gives CASSGTSSDTQYY.

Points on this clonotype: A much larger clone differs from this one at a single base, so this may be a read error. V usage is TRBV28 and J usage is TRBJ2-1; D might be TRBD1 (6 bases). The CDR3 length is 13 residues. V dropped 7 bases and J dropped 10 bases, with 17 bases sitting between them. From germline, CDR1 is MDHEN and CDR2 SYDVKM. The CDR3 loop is CASTVDSWNEQFF. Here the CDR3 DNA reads TGTGCCAGCACCGTGGACAGCTGGAACGAGCAGTTCTTC.

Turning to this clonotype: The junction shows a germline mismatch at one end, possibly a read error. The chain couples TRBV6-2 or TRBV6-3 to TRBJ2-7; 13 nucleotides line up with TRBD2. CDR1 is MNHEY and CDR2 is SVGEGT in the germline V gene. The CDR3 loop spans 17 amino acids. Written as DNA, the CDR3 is TGTTCCAGTGCAGGGGGCCGGACTAGCGGGAGAGGAAACGAGCAGTACTTC. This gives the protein CSSAGGRTSGRGNEQYF.

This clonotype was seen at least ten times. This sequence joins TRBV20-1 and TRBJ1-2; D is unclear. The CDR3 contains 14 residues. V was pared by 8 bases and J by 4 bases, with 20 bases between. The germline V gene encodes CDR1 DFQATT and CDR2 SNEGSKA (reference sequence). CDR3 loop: CSTAKVTGVYGYTF. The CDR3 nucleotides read TGCAGTACGGCCAAGGTGACTGGGGTCTATGGCTACACCTTC.

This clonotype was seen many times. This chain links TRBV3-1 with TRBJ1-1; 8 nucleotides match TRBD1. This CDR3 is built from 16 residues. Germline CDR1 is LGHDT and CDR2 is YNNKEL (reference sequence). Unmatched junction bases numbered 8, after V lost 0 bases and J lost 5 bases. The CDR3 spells CASSQDIRGPWTEAFF. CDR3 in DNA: TGTGCCAGCAGCCAAGACATCAGGGGGCCTTGGACTGAAGCTTTCTTT.

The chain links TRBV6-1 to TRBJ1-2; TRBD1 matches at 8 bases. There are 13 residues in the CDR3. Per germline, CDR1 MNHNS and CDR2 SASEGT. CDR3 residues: CASPTDRDGGYTF. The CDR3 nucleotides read TGTGCTAGCCCCACGGACAGGGACGGGGGCTACACCTTC.

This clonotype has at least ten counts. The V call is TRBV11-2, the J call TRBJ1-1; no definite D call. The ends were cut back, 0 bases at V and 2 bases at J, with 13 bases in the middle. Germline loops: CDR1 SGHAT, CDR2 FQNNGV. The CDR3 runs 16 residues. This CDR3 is CASSLDQVSGNTEAFF. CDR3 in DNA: TGTGCCAGCAGCTTAGATCAAGTCTCCGGAAACACTGAAGCTTTCTTT.

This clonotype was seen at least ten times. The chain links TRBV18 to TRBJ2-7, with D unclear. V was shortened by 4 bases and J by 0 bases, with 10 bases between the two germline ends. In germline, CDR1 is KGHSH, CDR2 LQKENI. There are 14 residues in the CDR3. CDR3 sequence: CASSREQSSYEQYF. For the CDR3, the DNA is TGTGCCAGCTCACGAGAACAGAGCTCCTACGAGCAGTACTTC.

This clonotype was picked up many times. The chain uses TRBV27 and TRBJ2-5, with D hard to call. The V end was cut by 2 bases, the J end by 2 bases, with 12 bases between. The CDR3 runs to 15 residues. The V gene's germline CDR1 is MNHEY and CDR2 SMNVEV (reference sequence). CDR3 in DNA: TGTGCCAGCAGTTTAAGGCAGGCGGATCAAGAGACCCAGTACTTC. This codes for CASSLRQADQETQYF.

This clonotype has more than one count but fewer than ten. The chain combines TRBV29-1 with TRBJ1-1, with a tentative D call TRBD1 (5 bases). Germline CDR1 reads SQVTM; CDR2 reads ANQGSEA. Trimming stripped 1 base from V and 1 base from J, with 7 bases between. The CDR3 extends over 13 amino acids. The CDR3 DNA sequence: TGCAGCGTTGAAGTCGGGGCGAACACTGAAGCTTTCTTT. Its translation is CSVEVGANTEAFF.